A selection of T cell receptor beta chains follows, all from one sample in a study of T cell responses to AZD1222 COVID-19 vaccine. Here immunoSEQ multiplex PCR was the method, and the copy in TCRdb shows in-frame clones only, minus some. This table holds 85,000 to 120,000 clones, 75% to 90% found once. The specimen was peripheral blood, collected on day 0 of AZD1222 vaccination. All receptors come from an adult in good health. Each CDR3 is given with its conserved first and last residue. A D gene is named only where the DNA matches it firmly. Expanded clones are given a class, and other clones once, few, many or no size at all.

D gene,V gene,J gene,clone size,CDR3 protein,CDR3 DNA
.,TRBV5-8,TRBJ2-3,.,CASSLTPSTDTQYF,TGTGCCAGCAGCTTAACTCCTAGCACAGATACGCAGTATTTT
TRBD1,TRBV18,TRBJ2-5,.,CASRDRGQGPTQYF,TGTGCCAGCCGGGATAGGGGACAGGGACCGACCCAGTACTTC
.,TRBV30,TRBJ2-1,once,CAWSKSGRSSYNEQFF,TGTGCCTGGAGTAAGTCGGGGAGGAGCTCCTACAATGAGCAGTTCTTC
.,TRBV27,TRBJ2-7,.,CASSPPPSTGNYEQYF,TGTGCCAGCAGTCCCCCACCCTCGACAGGTAACTACGAGCAGTACTTC
.,TRBV20-1,TRBJ1-4,.,CSASDRRSEKLFF,TGCAGTGCTAGTGACAGGAGGTCAGAAAAACTGTTTTTT
TRBD2,TRBV2,TRBJ2-3,.,CASRQKVAGGADTQYF,TGTGCCAGCAGACAAAAGGTCGCGGGGGGCGCAGATACGCAGTATTTT
TRBD1,TRBV5-1,TRBJ1-2,.,CASNTGGRNYGYTF,TGCGCCAGCAACACAGGGGGTCGTAACTATGGCTACACCTTC
TRBD2,TRBV27,TRBJ2-2,.,CASRSGGWTGELFF,TGTGCCAGCAGGTCGGGGGGATGGACCGGGGAGCTGTTTTTT
.,TRBV5-6,TRBJ1-2,once,CASSSGGSYGYTF,TGTGCCAGCAGCTCGGGGGGCTCCTATGGCTACACCTTC
.,TRBV5-1,TRBJ1-2,.,CASSLERANYGYTF,TGCGCCAGCAGCTTGGAAAGGGCTAACTATGGCTACACCTTC
.,TRBV20-1,TRBJ2-5,.,CSASRGAQETQYF,TGCAGTGCTAGTAGGGGGGCTCAAGAGACCCAGTACTTC
.,TRBV28,TRBJ1-3,.,CASSFGGPGNTIYF,TGTGCCAGCAGTTTCGGTGGCCCTGGAAACACCATATATTTT
.,TRBV27,TRBJ2-2,.,CASMRSHTGELFF,TGTGCCAGCATGCGGTCCCACACCGGGGAGCTGTTTTTT
TRBD1,TRBV30,TRBJ1-1,.,CARYRGPGTEAFF,TGTGCCCGTTACAGGGGGCCGGGCACTGAAGCTTTCTTT
.,TRBV2,TRBJ2-1,.,CASSPFLSIGRGNEQFF,TGTGCCAGCAGCCCCTTTTTGAGCATCGGCCGGGGCAATGAGCAGTTCTTC
TRBD1,TRBV6-5,TRBJ2-7,once,CASSYSKARGLYEQYF,TGTGCCAGCAGTTACTCGAAGGCCAGGGGGCTGTACGAGCAGTACTTC
.,TRBV5-6,TRBJ1-5,.,CASSSPGTGGNQPQHF,TGTGCCAGCAGCAGCCCTGGGACGGGGGGCAATCAGCCCCAGCATTTT
.,TRBV5-6,TRBJ2-4,.,CASSWASKLPHF,TGTGCCAGCAGCTGGGCATCGAAACTCCCGCACTTC
.,TRBV14,TRBJ1-2,.,CASSQDGPGVRGVAGYTF,TGTGCCAGCAGCCAAGATGGGCCCGGGGTGCGGGGTGTCGCTGGCTACACCTTC
TRBD1,TRBV5-4,TRBJ2-5,.,CASSLEGGRGSWETQYF,TGTGCCAGCAGCTTGGAAGGGGGCAGGGGATCGTGGGAGACCCAGTACTTC
.,TRBV14,TRBJ2-5,.,CASSQVTSRQETQYF,TGTGCCAGCAGCCAAGTCACTAGCCGTCAAGAGACCCAGTACTTC
TRBD1,TRBV5-1,TRBJ2-7,once,CASSTGQGSYEQYF,TGCGCCAGCAGCACGGGACAGGGTTCCTACGAGCAGTACTTC
.,TRBV9,TRBJ2-7,.,CASSVDGRGYEQYF,TGTGCCAGCAGCGTAGACGGGAGAGGCTACGAGCAGTACTTC
.,TRBV18,TRBJ1-3,.,CASSPQDYSGNTIYF,TGTGCCAGCTCACCCCAGGACTACTCTGGAAACACCATATATTTT
.,TRBV11-2,TRBJ1-1,.,CASSISLRWDTEAFF,TGTGCCAGCAGCATTAGCCTGAGGTGGGACACTGAAGCTTTCTTT
.,TRBV6-5,TRBJ2-2,.,CASRPDGTNTGELFF,TGTGCCAGCAGACCGGACGGGACGAACACCGGGGAGCTGTTTTTT
.,TRBV18,TRBJ2-7,.,CASSPDMSYEQYF,TGTGCCAGCTCACCCGACATGAGTTACGAGCAGTACTTC
TRBD1,TRBV13,TRBJ1-4,.,CASSTYRGNGEKLFF,TGTGCCAGCAGCACCTACAGGGGGAATGGTGAAAAACTGTTTTTT
.,TRBV28,TRBJ2-1,.,CASSFRYEQFF,TGTGCCAGCAGTTTCAGGTATGAGCAGTTCTTC
.,TRBV28,TRBJ1-2,.,CASSRSLNYGYTF,TGTGCCAGCAGCCGTTCTTTAAACTATGGCTACACCTTC
TRBD1,TRBV3-1/TRBV3-2,TRBJ2-7,.,CASRRDRGSYEQYF,TGTGCCAGCCGCCGGGACAGGGGCTCCTACGAGCAGTACTTC
.,TRBV3-1/TRBV3-2,TRBJ2-4,.,CASSQASGGLAKNIQYF,TGTGCCAGCAGCCAAGCCTCCGGTGGACTAGCCAAAAACATTCAGTACTTC
.,TRBV5-8,TRBJ1-5,.,CASIQGPRYQPQHF,TGTGCCAGCATCCAAGGGCCCAGATATCAGCCCCAGCATTTT
.,TRBV5-6,TRBJ1-1,few,CASSRTANTEAFF,TGTGCCAGCAGCAGGACGGCGAACACTGAAGCTTTCTTT
TRBD2,TRBV20-1,TRBJ2-7,.,CSARGGSVQYF,TGCAGTGCCCGGGGGGGCTCTGTGCAGTACTTC
.,TRBV7-2,TRBJ1-1,.,CASSLQGYTEAFF,TGTGCCAGCAGCTTACAGGGGTACACTGAAGCTTTCTTT
.,TRBV9,TRBJ2-1,.,CASSVGGGGGYNEQFF,TGTGCCAGCAGCGTAGGAGGAGGGGGCGGTTACAATGAGCAGTTCTTC
.,TRBV12-3/TRBV12-4,TRBJ2-4,once,CASSFAKNIQYF,TGTGCCAGCAGTTTTGCCAAAAACATTCAGTACTTC
.,TRBV10-3,TRBJ1-1,.,CAISEIGRGTEAFF,TGTGCCATCAGTGAGATAGGTCGTGGGACTGAAGCTTTCTTT
.,TRBV14,TRBJ2-2,.,CASSQVATRTGELFF,TGTGCCAGCAGCCAAGTAGCAACAAGGACCGGGGAGCTGTTTTTT
.,TRBV15,TRBJ1-1,.,CATSRDVVSGTEAFF,TGTGCCACCAGCAGAGATGTGGTGTCTGGCACTGAAGCTTTCTTT
TRBD1,TRBV19,TRBJ1-4,once,CATGFRTGSEKLFF,TGTGCCACCGGATTTAGGACAGGGTCTGAAAAACTGTTTTTT
.,TRBV9,TRBJ2-7,.,CASSPSGSTYEQYF,TGTGCCAGCAGCCCAAGCGGGTCTACCTACGAGCAGTACTTC
.,TRBV7-9,TRBJ1-6,.,CASSEGSPLHF,TGTGCCAGCAGCGAGGGTTCACCCCTCCACTTT
.,TRBV3-1/TRBV3-2,TRBJ2-7,.,CASSLRQPPQQYF,TGTGCCAGCAGCCTACGACAGCCTCCGCAGCAGTACTTC
TRBD1,TRBV28,TRBJ1-5,.,CASSSPGTGGAVGNQPQHF,TGTGCCAGCAGTTCGCCCGGGACAGGGGGCGCGGTGGGCAATCAGCCCCAGCATTTT
.,TRBV7-9,TRBJ1-5,.,CASSPDTTSRDQHF,TGTGCCAGCAGCCCTGACACCACCAGCAGGGACCAGCATTTT
.,TRBV5-4,TRBJ2-7,.,CASSLGLDNDEQYF,TGTGCCAGCAGCTTGGGACTAGACAACGACGAGCAGTACTTC
.,TRBV7-9,TRBJ1-1,.,CASSPTLTGRNTEAFF,TGTGCCAGCAGCCCAACCCTGACAGGCAGGAACACTGAAGCTTTCTTT
TRBD2,TRBV27,TRBJ2-2,.,CASSRRGLAGVKNTGELFF,TGTGCCAGCAGCCGAAGGGGACTAGCGGGAGTCAAGAACACCGGGGAGCTGTTTTTT
.,TRBV7-3,TRBJ1-4,.,CASSLVTGEKLFF,TGTGCCAGCAGCTTAGTTACGGGAGAAAAACTGTTTTTT
TRBD1,TRBV4-2,TRBJ1-2,.,CASSQVGTANYGYTF,TGTGCCAGCAGCCAAGTCGGGACAGCGAACTATGGCTACACCTTC
TRBD2,TRBV7-2,TRBJ2-3,.,CASSLAKGLAVSDTQYF,TGTGCCAGCAGCTTAGCAAAAGGACTAGCGGTCTCAGATACGCAGTATTTT
TRBD1,TRBV6-4,TRBJ1-1,.,CASSDRNPDPGQRKNTEAFF,TGTGCCAGCAGTGACCGGAACCCCGACCCGGGACAGCGCAAGAACACTGAAGCTTTCTTT
TRBD1,TRBV18,TRBJ1-4,once,CASSLLWDRDTTNEKLFF,TGTGCCAGCTCACTTCTGTGGGACAGGGATACAACTAATGAAAAACTGTTTTTT
TRBD2,TRBV4-3,TRBJ2-1,.,CASSQEGRLAGGEQFF,TGCGCCAGCAGCCAAGAAGGGAGACTAGCGGGAGGTGAGCAGTTCTTC
.,TRBV5-8,TRBJ1-1,.,CASSLQGNTEAFF,TGTGCCAGCAGCTTACAGGGGAACACTGAAGCTTTCTTT
.,TRBV10-3,TRBJ1-5,.,CAISGDLGDQPQHF,TGTGCCATCAGTGGGGACTTAGGGGATCAGCCCCAGCATTTT
.,TRBV10-1,TRBJ2-7,.,CASSSGGSLYEQYF,TGCGCCAGCAGTAGTGGCGGGTCCCTTTACGAGCAGTACTTC
.,TRBV20-1,TRBJ1-1,once,CSASSWQPNTEAFF,TGCAGTGCTAGTTCGTGGCAGCCTAACACTGAAGCTTTCTTT